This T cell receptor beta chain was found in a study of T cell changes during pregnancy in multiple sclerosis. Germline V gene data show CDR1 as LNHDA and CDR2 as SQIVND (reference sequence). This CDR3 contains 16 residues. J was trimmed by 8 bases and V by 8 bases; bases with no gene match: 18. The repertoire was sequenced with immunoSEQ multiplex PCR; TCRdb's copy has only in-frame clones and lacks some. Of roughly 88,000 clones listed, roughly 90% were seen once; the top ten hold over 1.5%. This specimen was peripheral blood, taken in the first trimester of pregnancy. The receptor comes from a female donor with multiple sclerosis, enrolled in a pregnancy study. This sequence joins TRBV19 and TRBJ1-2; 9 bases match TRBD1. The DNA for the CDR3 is TGTGCCAGTGGGGAGGCGCGGGGTACAGGGGGCCGAGGCTACACCTTC. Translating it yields CASGEARGTGGRGYTF.